This T cell receptor (beta chain) derives from a study of T cell responses to AZD1222 COVID-19 vaccine. Clones were sequenced by immunoSEQ multiplex PCR, and TCRdb holds only the in-frame ones, with some missing. The sample carries 130,000 or so clones, less than 95% recorded once. This CDR3 comprises 15 residues. Trimming pared 3 bases from V and 4 bases from J, leaving 12 bases between. Germline CDR1 is KGHSH and CDR2 is LQKENI. Study results and caveats: Baseline serology detected seropositivity in only a handful of AZD1222 recipients. Clonal diversity may have been underestimated, and the donors were mostly white British, with more females than males. Reportedly, nearly half the spike-specific TCRs target unmutated variant regions. There were repertoire samples only from the period after the peak T cell response.

This clone was detected only once. The antigen remains undetermined. Sample: peripheral blood, taken on day 0 of AZD1222 vaccination. V is TRBV18 and J is TRBJ2-2, with D hard to call. The sequence derives from an adult in good health. In nucleotides, the CDR3 is TGTGCCAGCTCACCTCGAACGGCGGTCACCGGGGAGCTGTTTTTT. This translates into CASSPRTAVTGELFF.